The sequence of this T cell receptor (beta chain) was determined in a study of blood T cell repertoires in COVID-19. Study-wide background: Acute and convalescent COVID-19 samples came from the United States, Italy and Spain. Nucleic acid was either cDNA or gDNA, and it came from T cells, B-cell-depleted T cells, or PBMCs.

Germline-derived CDR1 and CDR2 are LGHDT and YNNKEL (reference sequence). Trimming took 4 bases from V and 0 from J; bases not matched to a gene: 6. The CDR3 extends over 16 amino acids. As handled by the study authors: Counts of nucleated cells, estimated from reference gene primer amplification, were obtained. Data came from immunoSEQ multiplex PCR; TCRdb stores just in-frame clones and leaves some out. That table is the source of V, J and clone size, and D and trimming were worked out from the DNA. The sample yields around 200,000 clones, about 86% seen once. The receptor's source is a young man with active or convalescent COVID-19. V is TRBV3-1 (or the pseudogene TRBV3-2) and J is TRBJ2-3, with 8 bases identical to TRBD2. The sample was peripheral blood. The CDR3 DNA reads TGTGCCAGCAGCCGTACTCTAGCGGGTAGCACAGATACGCAGTATTTT. Encoded protein: CASSRTLAGSTDTQYF.